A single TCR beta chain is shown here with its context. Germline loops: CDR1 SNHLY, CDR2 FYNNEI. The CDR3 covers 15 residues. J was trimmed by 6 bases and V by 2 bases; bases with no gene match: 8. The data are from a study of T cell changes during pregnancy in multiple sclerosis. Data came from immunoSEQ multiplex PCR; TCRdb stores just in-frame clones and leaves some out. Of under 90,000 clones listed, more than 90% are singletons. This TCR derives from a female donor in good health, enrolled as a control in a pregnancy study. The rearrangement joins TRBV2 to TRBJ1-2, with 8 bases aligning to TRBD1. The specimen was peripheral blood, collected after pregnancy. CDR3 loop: CASSESRTGRDGYTF. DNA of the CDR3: TGTGCCAGCAGTGAATCTCGGACAGGGCGAGATGGCTACACCTTC.